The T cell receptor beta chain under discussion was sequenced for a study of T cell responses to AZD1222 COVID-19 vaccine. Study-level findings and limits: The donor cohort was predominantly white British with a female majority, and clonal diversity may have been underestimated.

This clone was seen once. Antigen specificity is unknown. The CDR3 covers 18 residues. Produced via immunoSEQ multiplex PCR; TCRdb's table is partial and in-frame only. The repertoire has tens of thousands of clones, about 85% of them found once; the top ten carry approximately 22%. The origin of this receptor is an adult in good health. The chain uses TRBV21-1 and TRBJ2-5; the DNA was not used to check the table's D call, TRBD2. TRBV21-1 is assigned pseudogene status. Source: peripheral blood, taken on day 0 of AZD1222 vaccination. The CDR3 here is CASSKAWSSSGGQETQYF. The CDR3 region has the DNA TGTGCCAGCAGCAAAGCCTGGAGCTCTAGCGGGGGTCAAGAGACCCAGTACTTC.